This is a list of T cell receptor beta chains from one sample in a study of blood T cell repertoires in COVID-19. TCRdb's table, derived via immunoSEQ multiplex PCR, lists solely in-frame clones and lacks some. The data contain a few hundred thousand clones, over 75% of them seen just once; the ten biggest clones take up 5% to 6.5%. Sequences were obtained from peripheral blood. These receptors originate from a man aged 50-59 years with active or convalescent COVID-19. The CDR3 runs from the conserved cysteine through the conserved F or W. A D gene is named only where the DNA matches it firmly. Size tells how often a clone was seen (once, few, many) or the class of an expanded clone, and some rows leave it out.

d_call | j_call | clone_size | v_call | cdr3_aa | cdr3_nt
. | TRBJ2-2 | . | TRBV7-3 | CASSLSRGNTGELFF | TGTGCCAGCAGCTTAAGTCGCGGGAACACCGGGGAGCTGTTTTTT
TRBD1 | TRBJ1-3 | . | TRBV29-1 | CSVGGQGDNTIYF | TGCAGCGTTGGGGGACAGGGGGACAACACCATATATTTT
. | TRBJ1-1 | . | TRBV6-5 | CASSYSVRGTEAFF | TGTGCCAGCAGTTACTCTGTCCGGGGAACTGAAGCTTTCTTT
TRBD1 | TRBJ1-2 | . | TRBV12-5 | CASGLIGTGRGGYTF | TGTGCTAGTGGTTTGATAGGGACAGGGCGGGGTGGCTACACCTTC
. | TRBJ2-1 | . | TRBV5-6 | CASSLQTAPIPNEQFF | TGTGCCAGCAGCCTGCAGACTGCCCCGATTCCCAATGAGCAGTTCTTC
. | TRBJ2-1 | . | TRBV7-3 | CASSESSYNEQFF | TGTGCCAGCAGCGAGAGCTCCTACAATGAGCAGTTCTTC
TRBD2 | TRBJ2-7 | . | TRBV28 | CASSPRLATKPSSYEQYF | TGTGCCAGCAGTCCCCGACTAGCGACAAAACCTAGCTCCTACGAGCAGTACTTC
. | TRBJ1-4 | . | TRBV24-1 | CATSGPGSANEKLFF | TGTGCCACCTCGGGTCCGGGGAGTGCTAATGAAAAACTGTTTTTT
TRBD1 | TRBJ1-5 | few | TRBV30 | CAWTPTGRGGNQPQHF | TGTGCCTGGACCCCGACAGGGAGAGGTGGCAATCAGCCCCAGCATTTT
TRBD1 | TRBJ1-4 | . | TRBV11-3 | CASSLAGTGWVEKLFF | TGTGCCAGCAGCTTAGCTGGGACAGGGTGGGTTGAAAAACTGTTTTTT
. | TRBJ2-3 | . | TRBV30 | CAWSARSGGTQYF | TGTGCCTGGAGTGCCCGGAGTGGTGGTACGCAGTATTTT
. | TRBJ1-2 | . | TRBV4-3 | CASSQEAARSYGYTF | TGCGCCAGCAGCCAAGAAGCGGCCAGGAGCTATGGCTACACCTTC
TRBD2 | TRBJ2-7 | . | TRBV6-2/TRBV6-3 | CASSYDSGKSREQYF | TGTGCCAGCAGTTATGATAGCGGGAAGTCTCGCGAGCAGTACTTC
. | TRBJ1-5 | . | TRBV19 | CASTKQRAGNQPQHF | TGTGCCAGTACCAAGCAGCGGGCAGGGAATCAGCCCCAGCATTTT
TRBD1 | TRBJ2-1 | . | TRBV5-1 | CASSFSPDRVANEQFF | TGCGCCAGCAGCTTTTCTCCGGACAGGGTTGCCAATGAGCAGTTCTTC
. | TRBJ1-1 | . | TRBV5-4 | CASGGMNTEAFF | TGTGCCAGCGGGGGCATGAACACTGAAGCTTTCTTT
TRBD2 | TRBJ2-1 | many | TRBV10-3 | CAIGLASTTGEGDEQFF | TGTGCCATCGGACTAGCTTCCACCACCGGAGAGGGCGATGAGCAGTTCTTC
. | TRBJ1-3 | once | TRBV11-2 | CASSLALGTKLGNTIYF | TGTGCCAGCAGCTTAGCCCTGGGGACTAAGCTAGGAAACACCATATATTTT
TRBD2 | TRBJ2-5 | . | TRBV18 | CASSSLAGQETQYF | TGTGCCAGCTCAAGTCTAGCGGGACAGGAGACCCAGTACTTC
. | TRBJ1-5 | . | TRBV2 | CASKTLDSYQPQHF | TGTGCCAGCAAGACTCTGGACAGTTATCAGCCCCAGCATTTT
. | TRBJ2-5 | . | TRBV5-4 | CASSPDPQGTQYF | TGTGCCAGCAGCCCGGACCCCCAGGGGACCCAGTACTTC
TRBD1 | TRBJ2-3 | . | TRBV9 | CASSADREVQDTQYF | TGTGCCAGCAGCGCGGACAGGGAGGTTCAAGATACGCAGTATTTT
. | TRBJ1-1 | . | TRBV2 | CASSEGPFTRNTEAFF | TGTGCCAGCAGTGAGGGGCCTTTCACGAGAAACACTGAAGCTTTCTTT
TRBD1 | TRBJ2-1 | . | TRBV27 | CASSSGTGYNEQFF | TGTGCCAGCAGCTCCGGGACAGGGTACAATGAGCAGTTCTTC
. | TRBJ2-7 | . | TRBV20-1 | CSAGQFYEQYF | TGCAGTGCTGGACAATTCTACGAGCAGTACTTC
. | TRBJ2-7 | few | TRBV7-9 | CASSSPGGLGQGPFEQYF | TGTGCCAGCAGCTCCCCGGGGGGACTCGGACAGGGCCCCTTCGAGCAGTACTTC
TRBD1 | TRBJ2-2 | once | TRBV27 | CASSQLLFGDRVTGELFF | TGTGCCAGCAGCCAACTCCTCTTTGGGGACAGGGTGACCGGGGAGCTGTTTTTT
. | TRBJ2-5 | . | TRBV6-2/TRBV6-3 | CASSRDRPVRREGRETQYF | TGTGCCAGCAGCCGGGACAGGCCGGTGAGGCGGGAGGGTCGGGAGACCCAGTACTTC
. | TRBJ2-3 | . | TRBV11-1 | CASSSPGTDTQYF | TGTGCCAGCAGCTCTCCTGGGACTGATACGCAGTATTTT
. | TRBJ1-5 | . | TRBV30 | CAWTVGPGEPQHF | TGTGCCTGGACCGTCGGTCCAGGGGAGCCCCAGCATTTT
TRBD2 | TRBJ2-2 | many | TRBV7-6 | CASSPGLVLANTGELFF | TGTGCCAGCAGCCCCGGACTAGTCCTGGCGAACACCGGGGAGCTGTTTTTT